This TCR beta chain was obtained from a study of blood T cell repertoires in COVID-19. At the level of the study: Italy, Spain and the United States were the sources of the convalescent and acute COVID-19 samples. The cDNA or gDNA used as material had been derived from T cells, B-cell-depleted T cells, or PBMCs.

Source study methods: Nucleated cell number was recorded as an estimate derived from reference gene primer amplification. The repertoire was sequenced with immunoSEQ multiplex PCR; TCRdb's copy has only in-frame clones and lacks some. That table is the source of V, J and clone size, and D and trimming were worked out from the DNA. The sample holds around 140,000 clones, more than 75% seen once. This CDR3 is built from 16 residues. The gene calls are TRBV12-1 and TRBJ2-4; the table's D call, TRBD2, has no DNA check behind it. TRBV12-1 is classified as a pseudogene. The source is a man older than 75 with acute or convalescent COVID-19. Specimen: peripheral blood. The CDR3 nucleotides are TGTGCCAGCCCCACCCGGGGGGGAGTGGACAAAAACATTCAGTACTTC. This sequence encodes CASPTRGGVDKNIQYF.